Below are 5 T cell receptor beta chains sequenced from a single sample in a study of identical twins. Using its own MiXCR run on the 5' RACE reads, TCRdb lists one record per CDR3 protein. The sample holds 200,000 to 300,000 distinct CDR3 sequences, roughly 13% seen once. This sample also belongs to another study, concerning yellow fever vaccine responses in identical twins.

Sequencing was performed on memory (CD45RO+) T cells sorted from blood. The receptors derive from a woman aged 18-29 years in good health.

Only a few counts were recorded for this clonotype. The V gene is TRBV7-6, the J gene TRBJ1-1; the D gene is possibly TRBD1 (6 bases). V was trimmed by 5 bases and J by 5 bases, leaving 21 bases between them. Per germline, CDR1 SGHVS and CDR2 FNYEAQ. The CDR3 sequence is 16 residues long. DNA for the CDR3: TGTGCCAGCAGCGGGGGCCGGGGCGCTTCAAATACTGAAGCTTTCTTT. The encoded protein is CASSGGRGASNTEAFF. Supplemented by reference TRBV7-6 and TRBJ1-1, the full variable domain reads GAGVSQSPRYKVTKRGQDVALRCDPISGHVSLYWYRQALGQGPEFLTYFNYEAQQDKSGLPNDRFSAERPEGSISTLTIQRTEQRDSAMYRCASSGGRGASNTEAFFGQGTRLTVV.

This clonotype was seen repeatedly, ten times or more. The chain recombines TRBV28 with TRBJ2-5; 9 bases match TRBD2. Germline CDR1 is MDHEN and CDR2 is SYDVKM. The V and J ends lost 2 bases and 7 bases, in that order; junction bases with no gene match: 5. The CDR3 consists of 14 residues. This CDR3 is CASSLPLAGPTQYF. CDR3 bases: TGTGCCAGCAGTTTACCTCTAGCGGGACCGACCCAGTACTTC.

The chain has TRBV11-2 and TRBJ2-5; a possible D gene is TRBD2 (6 bases). V lost 0 bases and J 5 bases, leaving 22 bases between the germline ends. The germline V gene has CDR1 SGHAT and CDR2 FQNNGV. There are 18 residues in the CDR3. Here the CDR3 reads CASSLEKSGGRVEETQYF. For the CDR3, the DNA is TGTGCCAGCAGCTTAGAAAAATCCGGGGGTCGGGTTGAGGAGACCCAGTACTTC.

This clonotype was observed many times. This rearrangement joins TRBV5-1 to TRBJ1-5; the match to TRBD1 covers 8 bases. CDR3 length: 14 residues. Germline lookup yields CDR1 SGHRS and CDR2 YFSETQ. Trimming took 2 bases from V and 7 from J; bases not matched to a gene: 5. The CDR3 loop is CASSLLGQGQPQHF. The CDR3 nucleotides read TGCGCCAGCAGCTTACTTGGACAGGGCCAGCCCCAGCATTTT.

This clonotype has more than one count but fewer than ten. The CDR3 loop reads CASSVSLAGDSLGDTQYF. The DNA of the CDR3 is TGTGCCAGCAGCGTAAGCCTAGCGGGAGATTCCTTGGGAGATACGCAGTATTTT. The V gene is TRBV9, the J gene TRBJ2-3; 10 positions match TRBD2. V lost 1 base, J lost 5 bases, and 13 bases stayed unmatched. The length of the CDR3 is 18 residues. Germline CDR1 SGDLS, CDR2 YYNGEE.